This TCR beta chain comes out of a study of cytomegalovirus exposure and HLA in healthy donors. Overall study: Previous work identified roughly 120 million unique TCR beta sequences from around 200 million T cells.

The PCR ran on 60 Vbeta and 13 Jbeta primers. Clones were read by immunoSEQ multiplex PCR, and TCRdb kept only the in-frame ones, dropping some. The table lists about 140,000 clones, around 80% of them singletons, with 2.5% to 3% in the top ten. Germline-derived CDR1 and CDR2 are SGHNT and YYREEE (reference sequence). V was pared by 3 bases and J by 1 base, with 6 bases of the junction left unmatched. The CDR3 totals 15 residues. The chain links TRBV5-4 to TRBJ1-1; 7 nucleotides align to TRBD1. This TCR was recovered from a female donor in good health and CMV-seronegative. Sequenced sample: PBMCs. In nucleotides, the CDR3 is TGTGCCAGCAGCTCGTACGACAGGGCGAACACTGAAGCTTTCTTT. Its translation is CASSSYDRANTEAFF.